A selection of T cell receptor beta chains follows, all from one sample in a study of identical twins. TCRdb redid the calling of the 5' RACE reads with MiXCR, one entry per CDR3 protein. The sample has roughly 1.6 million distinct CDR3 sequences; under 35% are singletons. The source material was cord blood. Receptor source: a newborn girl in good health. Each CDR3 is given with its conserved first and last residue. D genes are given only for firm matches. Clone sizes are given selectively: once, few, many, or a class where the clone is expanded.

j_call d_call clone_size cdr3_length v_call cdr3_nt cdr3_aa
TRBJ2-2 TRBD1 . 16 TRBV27 TGTGCCAGCAGTTCCCAGGGGGCTGGGAACACCGGGGAGCTGTTTTTT CASSSQGAGNTGELFF
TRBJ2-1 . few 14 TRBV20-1 TGCAGTGCTAGTGGGGGTCGGGTCTACAATGAGCAGTTCTTC CSASGGRVYNEQFF
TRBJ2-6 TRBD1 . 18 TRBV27 TGTGCCAGCAGTCAAGCCGGGACAGGGATTTCTGGGGCCTACGTCCTGACTTTC CASSQAGTGISGAYVLTF
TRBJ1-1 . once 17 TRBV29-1 TGCAGTGTACCGAAAGGGAAGGTGGCAGGGATGAACACTGAAGCTTTCTTT CSVPKGKVAGMNTEAFF
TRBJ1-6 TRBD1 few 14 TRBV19 TGTGCCAGTATTGGACAGGACTATAATTCACCCCTCCACTTT CASIGQDYNSPLHF
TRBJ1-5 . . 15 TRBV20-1 TGCAGTGCTAGAGACCGGGCGGGGGTAAATCAGCCCCAGCATTTT CSARDRAGVNQPQHF
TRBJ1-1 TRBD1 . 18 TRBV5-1 TGCGCCAGCAGCCCGGGGGGGACAGGGGTGATCGTAATCTCTGAACCTTTCTTT CASSPGGTGVIVISEPFF
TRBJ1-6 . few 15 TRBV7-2 TGTGCCAGCAGCTCTCGACCGAAGAATAATTCACCCCTCCACTTT CASSSRPKNNSPLHF
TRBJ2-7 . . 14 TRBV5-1 TGCGCCAGCAGCTTGGATGGAAGACCTTACGAGCAGTACTTC CASSLDGRPYEQYF
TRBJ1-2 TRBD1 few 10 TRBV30 TGTGCCTGGAAACAGGGGGAGCACACCTTC CAWKQGEHTF
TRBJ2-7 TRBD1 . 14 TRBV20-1 TGCAGTGCTATGAGTGGGACAGGAAAATACGAGCAGTACTTC CSAMSGTGKYEQYF
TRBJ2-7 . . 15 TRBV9 TGTGCCAGCAGCGTAGGAGGGGTTAGCTCCTACGAGCAGTACTTC CASSVGGVSSYEQYF
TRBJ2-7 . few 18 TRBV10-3 TGTGCCATTTCCCGGACAGGCGGTATTCTGGGGGGAACCTACGAGCAGTACTTC CAISRTGGILGGTYEQYF
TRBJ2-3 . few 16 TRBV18 TGTGCCAGCTCACCGCAGACGGGACGGATCACAGATACGCAGTATTTT CASSPQTGRITDTQYF
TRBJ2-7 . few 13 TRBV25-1 TGTGCCAGCAGTGAATCCTCTGCTATCGGGCAGTACTTC CASSESSAIGQYF
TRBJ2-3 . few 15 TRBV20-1 TGCAGTGCCCCTCCAGGAGGCACCCCCACAGATACGCAGTATTTT CSAPPGGTPTDTQYF
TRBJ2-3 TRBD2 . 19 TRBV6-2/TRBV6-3 TGTGCCAGCAGCACGGGACTAGCGGGATTCAGACGTGGCACAGATACGCAGTATTTT CASSTGLAGFRRGTDTQYF
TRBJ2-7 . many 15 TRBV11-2 TGTGCCAGCAGCTTAGGGGCCTCTAGCTCCTACGAGCAGTACTTC CASSLGASSSYEQYF
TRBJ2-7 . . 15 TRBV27 TGTGCCAGCAGTTTCTGGGGGTCAGGATACAATGAGCAGTACTTC CASSFWGSGYNEQYF
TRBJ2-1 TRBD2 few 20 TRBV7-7 TGTGCTAGCAGCCACCCCGAGGCTAGCGGGGGCAGAAGCTCCTACAATGAGCAGTTCTTC CASSHPEASGGRSSYNEQFF
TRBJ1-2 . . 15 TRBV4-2 TGTGCCAGCAGCCAAGGGGGGGGGGCGCCCTATGGCTACACCTTC CASSQGGGAPYGYTF
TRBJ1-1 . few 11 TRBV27 TGTGCCAGCAGGGCCCGGGCTGAAGCTTTCTTT CASRARAEAFF
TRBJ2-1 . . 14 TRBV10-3 TGTGCCATCAGAATTGACAAGAGTGGCAATGAGCAGTTCTTC CAIRIDKSGNEQFF
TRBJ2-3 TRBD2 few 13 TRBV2 TGTGCCAGCACCTTGCGGGAGACAGATACGCAGTATTTT CASTLRETDTQYF